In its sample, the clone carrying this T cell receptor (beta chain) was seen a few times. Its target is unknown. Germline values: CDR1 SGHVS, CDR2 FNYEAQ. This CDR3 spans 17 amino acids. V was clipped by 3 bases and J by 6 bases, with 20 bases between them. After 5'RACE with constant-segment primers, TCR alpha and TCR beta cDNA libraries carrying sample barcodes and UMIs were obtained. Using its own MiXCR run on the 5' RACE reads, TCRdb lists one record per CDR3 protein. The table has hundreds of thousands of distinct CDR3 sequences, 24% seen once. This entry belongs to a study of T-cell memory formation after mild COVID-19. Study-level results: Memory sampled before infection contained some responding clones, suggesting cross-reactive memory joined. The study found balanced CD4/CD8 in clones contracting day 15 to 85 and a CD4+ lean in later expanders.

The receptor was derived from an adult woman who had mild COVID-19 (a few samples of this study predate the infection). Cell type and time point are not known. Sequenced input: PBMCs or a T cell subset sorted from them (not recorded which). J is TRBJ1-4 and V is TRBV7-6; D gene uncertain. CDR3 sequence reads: CASSFPPAGFEDEKLFF. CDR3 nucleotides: TGTGCCAGCAGCTTTCCCCCTGCGGGTTTCGAGGATGAAAAACTGTTTTTT.